This T cell receptor beta chain appears in the sequencing data of a study of PD-L1 blockade in urothelial cancer. The table came from immunoSEQ multiplex PCR; TCRdb's copy has only in-frame clones and leaves some out. The sample contains more than 95,000 clones, more than 70% of which appear only once. Time point here: peripheral blood 6 weeks after treatment start. The receptor was isolated from a man aged 50 or older with urothelial cancer. The starting material was PBMCs, obtained around atezolizumab (anti-PD-L1) treatment.

CDR3 region: CSSRSTEAFF. The CDR3 DNA reads as TGTAGTTCGAGGAGCACTGAAGCTTTCTTT. V and J are TRBV28 and TRBJ1-1; D remains unclear. This CDR3 comprises 10 residues. Germline CDR1 and CDR2: MDHEN and SYDVKM.